Below, 21 T cell receptor beta chains from the same sample are listed, as sequenced in a study of cytotoxic CD8 clonotypes in ibrutinib-treated CLL. Assay: immunoSEQ multiplex PCR; the TCRdb copy retains only in-frame clones and omits some. The sample shows roughly 300,000 clones, around 77% of them seen only once. Specimen: PBMCs, collected at disease progression, from a patient treated with ibrutinib. The receptors here all came from a human donor with chronic lymphocytic leukemia.

The chain couples TRBV11-2 to TRBJ2-5; D not certain. CDR1 is SGHAT and CDR2 is FQNNGV in the germline V gene. V lost 1 base and J lost 9, with 12 bases in between. The CDR3 length is 13 residues. The CDR3 spells CASSLAAPRSQYF. The CDR3 nucleotides read TGTGCCAGCAGCTTAGCAGCGCCAAGGTCCCAGTACTTC.

The rearrangement joins TRBV2 to TRBJ2-7; D possibly matches TRBD1 or TRBD2 (5 bases each). Looked up from germline, CDR1 is SNHLY and CDR2 is FYNNEI. Trimming took 5 bases from V and 4 from J, leaving 15 bases between them. This CDR3 contains 14 residues. CDR3 sequence: CASSTDRGSYEQYF. In DNA form, the CDR3 reads TGTGCCAGCAGTACTGACAGAGGGTCGTACGAGCAGTACTTC.

J is TRBJ2-1 and V is TRBV20-1; D uncertain. V lost 3 bases, J lost 6 bases, and 6 bases lay in between. Germline-derived CDR1 and CDR2 are DFQATT and SNEGSKA (reference sequence). This CDR3 is built from 11 residues. The CDR3 loop reads CSASKGNEQFF. The CDR3 DNA is TGCAGTGCTAGTAAGGGCAATGAGCAGTTCTTC.

The genes are TRBV2 and TRBJ2-3, with 7 bases matching TRBD1. Trimming at V came to 6 bases and at J to 2 bases, leaving 5 bases not matched to a gene. This CDR3 contains 14 residues. Germline-derived CDR1 and CDR2 are SNHLY and FYNNEI. CDR3 DNA sequence: TGTGCCAGCAGGAGACAGGGTTTCACAGATACGCAGTATTTT. Protein: CASRRQGFTDTQYF.

The chain recombines TRBV13 with TRBJ2-7; 12 bases line up with TRBD2. The trim removed 11 bases at V and 6 bases at J, leaving 5 bases unmatched. This CDR3 has 12 amino acids. Germline lookup yields CDR1 PRHDT and CDR2 FYEKMQ (reference sequence). The CDR3 protein is CASSGGEFEQYF. In nucleotides, the CDR3 is TGTGCCTCTAGCGGGGGGGAATTCGAGCAGTACTTC.

V is TRBV13 and J is TRBJ2-3, with 9 bases matching TRBD2. Trimming cost V 1 base and J 0 bases; bases outside gene matches: 5. This CDR3 contains 17 residues. From germline, CDR1 is PRHDT and CDR2 FYEKMQ (reference sequence). The CDR3 spells CASSLASGGPSTDTQYF. CDR3 DNA: TGTGCCAGCAGCTTAGCCAGCGGGGGGCCCAGCACAGATACGCAGTATTTT.

A word on this clone: The same CDR3 is also encoded by other DNA sequences in this sample. This rearrangement joins TRBV5-1 to TRBJ2-5; D gene ambiguous. Germline-derived CDR1 and CDR2 are SGHRS and YFSETQ. With 1 base removed from V and 5 bases from J, the gap between germline ends came to 6 bases. There are 12 residues in the CDR3. The CDR3 DNA is TGCGCCAGCAGCTTGACACTGGAGACCCAGTACTTC. This encodes CASSLTLETQYF.

CDR3 region: CASSPSVRTSGSYEQYF. The CDR3 bases are TGCGCCAGCAGCCCTTCGGTTAGGACTAGCGGGAGTTACGAGCAGTACTTC. The genes are TRBV4-3 and TRBJ2-7, with TRBD2 identical over 13 bases. CDR3 length: 17 amino acids. Germline CDR1 reads LGHNA; CDR2 reads YSLEER. The V segment lost 4 bases and the J segment 4 bases; nucleotides outside the gene matches: 10.

This chain joins TRBV11-2 and TRBJ2-2; D is ambiguous. V was pared by 4 bases and J by 7 bases, with 7 bases between. The germline gives CDR1 SGHAT, CDR2 FQNNGV. There are 12 residues in the CDR3. The CDR3 loop is CASSSFHGELFF. The DNA for the CDR3 is TGTGCCAGCAGCTCTTTTCACGGGGAGCTGTTTTTT.

This chain uses TRBV10-3 with TRBJ2-7; possibly TRBD2 for D (5 bases). This CDR3 contains 13 residues. CDR1 is ENHRY, CDR2 SYGVKD, per germline. The germline V and J ends were trimmed by 3 bases and 6 bases, with 12 bases remaining between them. The chain's CDR3 is CAISDLGGREQYF. The CDR3 DNA reads TGTGCCATCAGTGATTTAGGAGGACGCGAGCAGTACTTC.

The chain couples TRBV21-1 to TRBJ1-4; the table's D call, TRBD1, has no DNA check behind it. TRBV21-1 is a pseudogene locus. The CDR3 runs 11 residues. CDR3 region: CAQQGMGKLFF. CDR3 in DNA: TGTGCCCAGCAGGGCATGGGAAAACTGTTTTTT.

The chain uses TRBV19 and TRBJ1-1; 7 nucleotides agree with TRBD1. CDR1 and CDR2 from the germline V gene are LNHDA and SQIVND (reference sequence). The V segment lost 5 bases and the J segment 4 bases; nucleotides outside the gene matches: 7. The CDR3 loop spans 14 amino acids. As DNA, the CDR3 is TGTGCCAGTAGTCTTCACAGGGGACGCACTGAAGCTTTCTTT. It translates to CASSLHRGRTEAFF.

The V and J genes are TRBV27 and TRBJ2-7, with a tentative D call TRBD1 (6 bases). The CDR3 totals 15 residues. V shed 8 bases and J shed 0 bases, with 17 bases lying between them. Germline V CDR1 and CDR2: MNHEY, SMNVEV (reference sequence). Here the CDR3 reads CASGSYGDISYEQYF. The DNA of the CDR3 is TGTGCCAGCGGTTCTTACGGGGACATCTCCTACGAGCAGTACTTC.

This chain links TRBV19 with TRBJ2-7; 11 bases are shared with TRBD1. CDR3 size: 15 residues. Per the germline V gene, CDR1 is LNHDA and CDR2 is SQIVND (reference sequence). With 4 bases clipped from V and 6 bases from J, the junction kept 8 bases outside the gene matches. CDR3 DNA: TGTGCCAGTAGTACAGGAGGACAGGGGGCGGGCGAGCAGTACTTC. It specifies CASSTGGQGAGEQYF.

This sequence joins TRBV28 and TRBJ2-7; TRBD2 is a possible D gene (6 bases). The CDR3 sequence is 14 residues long. The V gene lost 3 bases and the J gene lost 0 bases, with 9 bases spanning the gap. Germline V CDR1 and CDR2: MDHEN, SYDVKM. The CDR3: CASSFRGDSYEQYF. The CDR3 DNA sequence: TGTGCCAGCAGTTTCCGCGGGGACTCCTACGAGCAGTACTTC.

This clone was observed a handful of times. The rearrangement links TRBV18 to TRBJ1-3; a possible D gene is TRBD1 (5 bases). This CDR3 has 15 residues. CDR1 KGHSH and CDR2 LQKENI come from the germline V gene. V was pared by 1 base and J by 0 bases, with 7 bases between. This CDR3 is CASSPQGFSGNTIYF. CDR3 DNA: TGTGCCAGCTCACCACAGGGGTTCTCTGGAAACACCATATATTTT.

This clone was picked up one time. This rearrangement joins TRBV28 to TRBJ2-1, with 7 positions matching TRBD2. The CDR3 runs 14 residues. V trimming: 5 bases; J trimming: 5 bases; junction bases outside the gene matches: 6. CDR1 is MDHEN and CDR2 is SYDVKM in the germline V gene. This CDR3 is CASSLLGGDNEQFF. CDR3 in DNA: TGTGCCAGCAGTCTACTTGGGGGGGACAATGAGCAGTTCTTC.

V is TRBV11-3 and J is TRBJ2-2; 7 bases are shared with TRBD2. Per germline, CDR1 SGHNT and CDR2 YENEEA. The ends lost 5 bases at V and 6 bases at J; junction bases unmatched: 6. This CDR3 contains 14 residues. For the CDR3, the DNA is TGTGCCAGCAGCGACATACGGGGGGCCGGGGAGCTGTTTTTT. The encoded protein is CASSDIRGAGELFF.

This sequence joins TRBV19 and TRBJ1-6; 11 bases match TRBD1. CDR3 length equals 16 residues. V shed 3 bases and J 8 bases; nucleotides not matched to a gene: 6. Germline CDR1 and CDR2: LNHDA and SQIVND (reference sequence). The CDR3 is CASSIEDRGPYSPLHF. The DNA for the CDR3 is TGTGCCAGTAGTATTGAGGACAGGGGGCCGTATTCACCCCTCCACTTT.

The V gene is TRBV4-1, the J gene TRBJ1-4; D may be TRBD1 (6 bases). CDR3 length: 16 residues. The germline gives CDR1 MGHRA, CDR2 YSYEKL. V was shortened by 7 bases and J by 7 bases, with 22 bases between the two germline ends. The chain's CDR3 is CASTHSAGKGGEKLFF. CDR3 coding DNA: TGCGCCAGCACTCACTCCGCGGGGAAAGGGGGTGAAAAACTGTTTTTT.

V is TRBV2 and J is TRBJ2-3; 8 bases fit TRBD1. The CDR3 contains 14 residues. Germline values: CDR1 SNHLY, CDR2 FYNNEI. The V segment lost 6 bases and the J segment 2 bases; nucleotides outside the gene matches: 4. CDR3 nucleotides: TGTGCCAGCAGGGGACAGGTGGTCACAGATACGCAGTATTTT. Its translation: CASRGQVVTDTQYF.